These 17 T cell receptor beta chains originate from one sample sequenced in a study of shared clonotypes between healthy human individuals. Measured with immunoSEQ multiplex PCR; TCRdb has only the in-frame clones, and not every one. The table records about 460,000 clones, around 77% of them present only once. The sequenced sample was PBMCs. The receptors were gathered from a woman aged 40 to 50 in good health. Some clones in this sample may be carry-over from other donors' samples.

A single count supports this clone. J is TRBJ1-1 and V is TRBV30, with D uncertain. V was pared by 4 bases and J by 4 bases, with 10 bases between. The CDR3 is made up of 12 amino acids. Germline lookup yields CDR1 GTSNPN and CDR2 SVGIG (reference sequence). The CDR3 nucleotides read TGTGCCTGGAAGGGAGGTGTCACTGAAGCTTTCTTT. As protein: CAWKGGVTEAFF.

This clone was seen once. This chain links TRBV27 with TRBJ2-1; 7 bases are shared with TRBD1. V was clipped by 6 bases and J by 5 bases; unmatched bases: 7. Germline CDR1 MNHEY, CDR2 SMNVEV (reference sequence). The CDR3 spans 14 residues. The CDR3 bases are TGTGCCAGCAGACTCATGGGGACAGACAATGAGCAGTTCTTC. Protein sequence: CASRLMGTDNEQFF.

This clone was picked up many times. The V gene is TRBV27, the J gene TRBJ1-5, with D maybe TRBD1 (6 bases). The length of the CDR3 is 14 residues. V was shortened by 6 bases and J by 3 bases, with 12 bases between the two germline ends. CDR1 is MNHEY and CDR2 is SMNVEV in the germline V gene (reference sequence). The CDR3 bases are TGTGCCAGCAGCCCCCGGGACAACAATCAGCCCCAGCATTTT. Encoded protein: CASSPRDNNQPQHF.

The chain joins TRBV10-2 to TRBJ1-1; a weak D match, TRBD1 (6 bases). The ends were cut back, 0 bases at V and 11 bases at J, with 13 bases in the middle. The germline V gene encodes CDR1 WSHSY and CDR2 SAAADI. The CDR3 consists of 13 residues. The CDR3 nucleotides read TGCGCCAGCAGTGAGTCGCGGGGGGCTCGCGCTTTCTTT. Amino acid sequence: CASSESRGARAFF.

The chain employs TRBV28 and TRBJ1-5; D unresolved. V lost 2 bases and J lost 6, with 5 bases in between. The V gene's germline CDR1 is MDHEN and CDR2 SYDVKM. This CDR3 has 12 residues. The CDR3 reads CASSLTAQPQHF. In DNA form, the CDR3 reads TGTGCCAGCAGTTTAACAGCTCAGCCCCAGCATTTT. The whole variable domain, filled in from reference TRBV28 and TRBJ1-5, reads DVKVTQSSRYLVKRTGEKVFLECVQDMDHENMFWYRQDPGLGLRLIYFSYDVKMKEKGDIPEGYSVSREKKERFSLILESASTNQTSMYLCASSLTAQPQHFGDGTRLSIL.

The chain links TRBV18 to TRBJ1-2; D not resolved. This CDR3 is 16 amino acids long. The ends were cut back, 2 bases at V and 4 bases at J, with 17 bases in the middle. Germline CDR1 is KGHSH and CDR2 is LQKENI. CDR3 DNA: TGTGCCAGCTCACCAAGCGTAGGAAACCGGGGCTATGGCTACACCTTC. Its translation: CASSPSVGNRGYGYTF.

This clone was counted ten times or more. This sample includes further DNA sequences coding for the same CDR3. For the CDR3, the DNA is TGTGCCAGCAGTGACGGGTCGGGAGACACCGGGGAGCTGTTTTTT. Protein product: CASSDGSGDTGELFF. V and J are TRBV6-4 and TRBJ2-2; possibly TRBD2 for D (6 bases). Germline V gene data show CDR1 as MRHNA and CDR2 as SNTAGT. The CDR3 length is 15 residues. V lost 2 bases, J lost 3 bases, and 10 bases lay in between.

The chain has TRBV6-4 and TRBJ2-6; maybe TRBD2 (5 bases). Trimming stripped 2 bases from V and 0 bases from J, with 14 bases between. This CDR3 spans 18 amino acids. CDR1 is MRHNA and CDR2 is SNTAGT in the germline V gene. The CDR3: CASSDGEEGSSGANVLTF. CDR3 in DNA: TGTGCCAGCAGTGACGGTGAGGAAGGGAGCTCTGGGGCCAACGTCCTGACTTTC.

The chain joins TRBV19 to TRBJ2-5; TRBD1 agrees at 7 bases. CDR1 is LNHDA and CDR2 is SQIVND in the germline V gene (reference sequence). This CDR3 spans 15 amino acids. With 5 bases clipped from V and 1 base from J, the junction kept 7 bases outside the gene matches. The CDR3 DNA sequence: TGTGCCAGTAGTCCCGCCGGGACAGCCCAAGAGACCCAGTACTTC. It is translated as CASSPAGTAQETQYF.

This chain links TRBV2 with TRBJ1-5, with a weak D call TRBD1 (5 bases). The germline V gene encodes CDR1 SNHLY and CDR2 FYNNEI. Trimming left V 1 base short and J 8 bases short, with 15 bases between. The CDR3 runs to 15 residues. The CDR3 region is CASSEGFQGGEPQHF. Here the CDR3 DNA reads TGTGCCAGCAGTGAAGGCTTCCAGGGTGGGGAGCCCCAGCATTTT.

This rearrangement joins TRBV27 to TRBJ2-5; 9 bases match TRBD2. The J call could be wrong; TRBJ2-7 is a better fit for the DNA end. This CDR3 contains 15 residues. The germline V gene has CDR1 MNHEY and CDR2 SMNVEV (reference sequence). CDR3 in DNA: TGTGCCAGCAGTTTAGAAGCGGGAGGCCCCTACGAGCAGTACTTC. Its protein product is CASSLEAGGPYEQYF.

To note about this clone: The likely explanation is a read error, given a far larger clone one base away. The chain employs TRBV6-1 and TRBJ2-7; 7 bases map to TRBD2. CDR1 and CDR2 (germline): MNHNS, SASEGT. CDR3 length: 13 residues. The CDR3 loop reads CACSGSSGYEQYF. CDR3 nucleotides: TGTGCCTGCAGTGGGTCTAGCGGTTACGAGCAGTACTTC.

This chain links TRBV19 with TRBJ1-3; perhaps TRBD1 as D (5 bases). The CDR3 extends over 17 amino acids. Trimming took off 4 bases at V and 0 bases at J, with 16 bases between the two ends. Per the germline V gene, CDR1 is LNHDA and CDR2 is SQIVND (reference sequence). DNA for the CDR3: TGTGCCAGTAGTAGACCGCTACAGGAAAACTCTGGAAACACCATATATTTT. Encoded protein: CASSRPLQENSGNTIYF.

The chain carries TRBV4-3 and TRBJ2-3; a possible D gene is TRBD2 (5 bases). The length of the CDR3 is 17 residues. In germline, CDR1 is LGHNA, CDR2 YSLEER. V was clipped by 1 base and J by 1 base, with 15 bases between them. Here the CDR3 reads CASSQAPDWIGTDTQYF. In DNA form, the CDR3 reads TGCGCCAGCAGCCAAGCCCCGGACTGGATTGGCACAGATACGCAGTATTTT.

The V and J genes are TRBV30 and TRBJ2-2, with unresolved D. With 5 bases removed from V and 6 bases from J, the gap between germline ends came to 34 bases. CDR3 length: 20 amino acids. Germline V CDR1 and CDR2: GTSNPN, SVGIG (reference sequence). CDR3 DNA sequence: TGTGCCTGGGAAACGTGGACGGATGGGTTTGTTTGGGGTATAGCCGGGGAGCTGTTTTTT. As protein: CAWETWTDGFVWGIAGELFF.

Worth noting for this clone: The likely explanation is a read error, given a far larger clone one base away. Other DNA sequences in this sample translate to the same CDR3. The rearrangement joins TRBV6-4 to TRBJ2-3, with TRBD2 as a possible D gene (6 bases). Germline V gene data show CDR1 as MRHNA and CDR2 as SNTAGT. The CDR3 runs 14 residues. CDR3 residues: CASSDKGGTDTQYF. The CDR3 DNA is TGTGCCAGCAGTGATAAGGGAGGCACGGATACGCAGTATTTT.

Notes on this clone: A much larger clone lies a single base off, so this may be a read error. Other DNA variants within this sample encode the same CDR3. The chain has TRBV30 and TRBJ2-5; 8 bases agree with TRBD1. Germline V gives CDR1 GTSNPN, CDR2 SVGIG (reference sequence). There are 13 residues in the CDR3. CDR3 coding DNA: TGTGCTTGTAACAGGGGGTTTGGAGAGACCCAGTACTTC. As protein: CACNRGFGETQYF.